This is a list of T cell receptor beta chains from one sample in a study of T cell changes during pregnancy in multiple sclerosis. Assay: immunoSEQ multiplex PCR; the TCRdb copy retains only in-frame clones and omits some. The sample shows about 84,000 clones, approximately 94% of them seen only once. The specimen was peripheral blood, collected in the third trimester of pregnancy. These receptors originate from a female donor with multiple sclerosis, enrolled in a pregnancy study. Each CDR3 is given with its conserved first and last residue. Each record gives: clone size, V gene, D gene, J gene, CDR3 protein, CDR3 DNA. The D gene is left open where the match is weak. Clone size appears in some rows only: once, few, many, or a class for an expanded clone.

size: -
V: TRBV6-1
D: -
J: TRBJ2-2
CDR3: CASIKGVGELFF
DNA: TGTGCCAGTATAAAAGGGGTCGGGGAGCTGTTTTTT

size: -
V: TRBV6-5
D: -
J: TRBJ2-1
CDR3: CASSLGLDNEQFF
DNA: TGTGCCAGCAGTTTAGGACTCGACAATGAGCAGTTCTTC

size: once
V: TRBV4-1
D: -
J: TRBJ1-2
CDR3: CASSQVPGTGGYTF
DNA: TGCGCCAGCAGCCAGGTTCCGGGGACTGGCGGCTACACCTTC

size: few
V: TRBV5-1
D: TRBD1
J: TRBJ2-3
CDR3: CASSFRDRGWDTQYF
DNA: TGCGCCAGCAGCTTCCGGGACAGGGGGTGGGATACGCAGTATTTT

size: -
V: TRBV6-5
D: TRBD2
J: TRBJ2-1
CDR3: CASSKTSGGVNQFF
DNA: TGTGCCAGCAGTAAGACTAGCGGGGGGGTAAACCAGTTCTTC

size: -
V: TRBV5-4
D: -
J: TRBJ2-5
CDR3: CASSLTAVETQYF
DNA: TGTGCCAGCAGCTTGACAGCGGTGGAGACCCAGTACTTC

size: few
V: TRBV2
D: -
J: TRBJ1-5
CDR3: CASSEGQYSNQPQHF
DNA: TGTGCCAGCAGTGAAGGACAATATAGCAATCAGCCCCAGCATTTT

size: -
V: TRBV19
D: -
J: TRBJ1-2
CDR3: CASSIELSGGGYTF
DNA: TGTGCCAGTAGTATAGAATTGAGCGGGGGTGGCTACACCTTC

size: -
V: TRBV19
D: -
J: TRBJ2-7
CDR3: CASGHSSYEQYF
DNA: TGTGCCAGTGGACATTCCTCCTACGAGCAGTACTTC

size: -
V: TRBV20-1
D: -
J: TRBJ1-2
CDR3: CSAYDSYGYTF
DNA: TGCAGTGCTTATGACAGCTATGGCTACACCTTC

size: -
V: TRBV4-2
D: -
J: TRBJ1-2
CDR3: CASSQVGVEGYTF
DNA: TGTGCCAGCAGCCAAGTAGGGGTAGAGGGCTACACCTTC

size: once
V: TRBV12-5
D: -
J: TRBJ1-3
CDR3: CASGLGHRASGNTIYF
DNA: TGTGCTAGTGGTTTGGGACACCGAGCATCTGGAAACACCATATATTTT

size: -
V: TRBV7-9
D: TRBD2
J: TRBJ2-5
CDR3: CASIPTSGTQETQYF
DNA: TGTGCCAGCATCCCGACTAGCGGGACCCAAGAGACCCAGTACTTC

size: -
V: TRBV7-9
D: -
J: TRBJ2-1
CDR3: CASSPWAGTPDNEQFF
DNA: TGTGCCAGCAGCCCCTGGGCCGGGACTCCCGACAATGAGCAGTTCTTC

size: -
V: TRBV30
D: TRBD1
J: TRBJ2-3
CDR3: CAWGTGGADTQYF
DNA: TGTGCCTGGGGGACAGGGGGCGCAGATACGCAGTATTTT

size: -
V: TRBV4-2
D: -
J: TRBJ2-1
CDR3: CASSQDLESSYNEQFF
DNA: TGTGCCAGCAGCCAAGATCTTGAGAGCTCCTACAATGAGCAGTTCTTC

size: -
V: TRBV11-3
D: TRBD1
J: TRBJ2-1
CDR3: CASSLEGGQEYNEQFF
DNA: TGTGCCAGCAGCTTAGAAGGGGGACAGGAATACAATGAGCAGTTCTTC

size: -
V: TRBV15
D: TRBD1
J: TRBJ2-2
CDR3: CATSTRQGMTGELFF
DNA: TGTGCCACCAGCACCAGACAGGGGATGACCGGGGAGCTGTTTTTT

size: -
V: TRBV5-1
D: TRBD2
J: TRBJ2-3
CDR3: CASSHSGSASTDTQYF
DNA: TGCGCCAGCAGCCATAGCGGGTCCGCCAGCACAGATACGCAGTATTTT

size: -
V: TRBV19
D: -
J: TRBJ2-7
CDR3: CASSIVGGLSYEQYF
DNA: TGTGCCAGTAGTATAGTTGGTGGCCTTTCCTACGAGCAGTACTTC

size: few
V: TRBV9
D: -
J: TRBJ1-1
CDR3: CASSPGLGGGPSAFF
DNA: TGTGCCAGCAGCCCCGGTCTTGGGGGGGGACCTAGCGCTTTCTTT

size: -
V: TRBV6-5
D: -
J: TRBJ1-5
CDR3: CASRSSPDSGQPQHF
DNA: TGTGCCAGCAGGTCATCCCCGGACAGCGGTCAGCCCCAGCATTTT

size: -
V: TRBV5-1
D: TRBD1
J: TRBJ1-1
CDR3: CASSHRQGAGTEAFF
DNA: TGCGCCAGCAGTCACAGACAGGGAGCGGGCACTGAAGCTTTCTTT

size: -
V: TRBV29-1
D: TRBD2
J: TRBJ2-2
CDR3: CSVYSSGGVNTGELFF
DNA: TGCAGCGTTTATTCTAGCGGGGGGGTGAACACCGGGGAGCTGTTTTTT

size: -
V: TRBV29-1
D: TRBD2
J: TRBJ2-1
CDR3: CSVETTSGNEQFF
DNA: TGCAGCGTTGAAACGACTAGCGGAAATGAGCAGTTCTTC

size: once
V: TRBV15
D: TRBD1
J: TRBJ1-6
CDR3: CATSSDRDRASPLHF
DNA: TGTGCCACCAGCAGCGACCGGGACAGGGCTTCACCCCTCCACTTT

size: -
V: TRBV18
D: TRBD1
J: TRBJ1-5
CDR3: CASSRTGEVQPQHF
DNA: TGTGCCAGCTCCCGGACAGGGGAGGTTCAGCCCCAGCATTTT

size: -
V: TRBV11-2
D: -
J: TRBJ2-1
CDR3: CASSYTRYDEQFF
DNA: TGTGCCAGCAGTTATACTAGATACGATGAGCAGTTCTTC

size: -
V: TRBV20-1
D: TRBD2
J: TRBJ2-1
CDR3: CSARRGGEQFF
DNA: TGCAGTGCTAGACGGGGGGGGGAGCAGTTCTTC

size: once
V: TRBV27
D: -
J: TRBJ1-4
CDR3: CASRPRATNEKLFF
DNA: TGTGCCAGCAGACCGAGGGCAACTAATGAAAAACTGTTTTTT

size: -
V: TRBV6-5
D: TRBD1
J: TRBJ1-1
CDR3: CASSSTTGDTEAFF
DNA: TGTGCCAGCAGTTCAACCACAGGGGACACTGAAGCTTTCTTT

size: -
V: TRBV9
D: -
J: TRBJ1-3
CDR3: CASSVGLIIGSGNTIYF
DNA: TGTGCCAGCAGCGTGGGACTGATTATTGGGAGTGGAAACACCATATATTTT

size: -
V: TRBV5-8
D: -
J: TRBJ2-2
CDR3: CASSEWGPTGELFF
DNA: TGTGCCAGCAGTGAGTGGGGGCCTACCGGGGAGCTGTTTTTT

size: -
V: TRBV9
D: TRBD2
J: TRBJ2-2
CDR3: CASSGSPTAGGDTGELFF
DNA: TGTGCCAGCAGCGGAAGCCCCACGGCGGGGGGGGATACCGGGGAGCTGTTTTTT

size: -
V: TRBV5-4
D: TRBD1
J: TRBJ1-1
CDR3: CASQTGSTEAFF
DNA: TGTGCCAGCCAGACAGGGAGCACTGAAGCTTTCTTT

size: once
V: TRBV30
D: -
J: TRBJ2-2
CDR3: CAWSHSGELFF
DNA: TGTGCCTGGAGCCATTCCGGGGAGCTGTTTTTT

size: -
V: TRBV5-6
D: TRBD1
J: TRBJ2-3
CDR3: CASSGDRGVGTDTQYF
DNA: TGTGCCAGCAGCGGGGACAGGGGTGTAGGCACAGATACGCAGTATTTT

size: -
V: TRBV4-2
D: TRBD1
J: TRBJ2-7
CDR3: CASSQDGQGSYEQYF
DNA: TGTGCCAGCAGCCAAGATGGACAGGGCTCCTACGAGCAGTACTTC

size: -
V: TRBV6-4
D: -
J: TRBJ2-2
CDR3: CASSEVLGALNTGELFF
DNA: TGTGCCAGCAGTGAAGTATTAGGAGCCTTGAACACCGGGGAGCTGTTTTTT

size: -
V: TRBV2
D: -
J: TRBJ1-1
CDR3: CASDQGRTEAFF
DNA: TGTGCCAGCGACCAGGGGAGAACTGAAGCTTTCTTT

size: -
V: TRBV10-3
D: TRBD1
J: TRBJ1-1
CDR3: CAISEGTEPNTEAFF
DNA: TGTGCCATCAGTGAGGGGACAGAGCCGAACACTGAAGCTTTCTTT

size: -
V: TRBV6-1
D: -
J: TRBJ1-2
CDR3: CASSPETGRHGYTF
DNA: TGTGCCAGCAGTCCTGAAACAGGGCGCCATGGCTACACCTTC

size: once
V: TRBV7-9
D: TRBD1
J: TRBJ2-7
CDR3: CASGDSSEQYF
DNA: TGTGCCAGCGGGGACAGTAGCGAGCAGTACTTC